This note documents a single T cell receptor (beta chain) sequence. Antigen specificity is unknown. The CDR3 is 13 amino acids. Germline V gene lookup returns CDR1 MNHEY and CDR2 SMNVEV (reference sequence). The data are from a study of CXCR3-negative and CXCR3-positive naive CD8 T cells. Study-wide results and caveats: Naive CXCR3-positive and CXCR3-negative cells shared TRBV-TRBJ usage; memory cells diverged.

The libraries of TRB cDNA were constructed through 5' RACE using UMI labels. TCRdb reprocessed the 5' RACE reads and reports one entry per CDR3 protein, with no DNA. The sample table includes over 35,000 distinct CDR3 sequences. Each CD8+ T cell subset was sorted in triplicate, 300,000 or so cells each. CD45RO-CCR7+CD27+CD95- expression identified naive CD8+ T cells. The origin of this receptor is a human donor in good health. Some clones in this sample may be carry-over from other donors' samples. The V and J genes are TRBV27 and TRBJ1-1. Material for sequencing was naive CXCR3- CD8+ T cells from blood. The sample's subset: CD45RO-CCR7+CD27+CD95- naive CD8+ T cells lacking CXCR3 (TNR3-). The chain's CDR3 is CASSLLPNTEAFF.